This TCR beta chain was profiled in a study of cytomegalovirus exposure and HLA in healthy donors. Trimming pared 5 bases from V and 0 bases from J, leaving 7 bases between. CDR3 length equals 13 residues. Germline V gives CDR1 SGHTA, CDR2 FQGTGA. This clone was observed a single time. What it binds is not known. PCR employed 60 Vbeta and 13 Jbeta primers. Profiling relied on immunoSEQ multiplex PCR, and the TCRdb table lists in-frame clones only, not all of them. Of about 90,000 clones in the sample, roughly 80% were seen once. Findings of the study overall: Three CMV-associated chains proved CMV antigen-specific in vitro. Evidence from a later analysis indicated that most CMV-associated TCR beta chains looked HLA-restricted. CMV serostatus stood as the only immune exposure information on hand.

The specimen sequenced was PBMCs. The TCR originated in a woman in her forties in good health and CMV-seropositive. The chain is built from TRBV7-3 and TRBJ1-2; unclear D gene. The CDR3 spells CASSRTTNYGYTF. As DNA, the CDR3 is TGTGCCAGCAGCCGTACAACTAACTATGGCTACACCTTC.